Listed here are 26 T cell receptor beta chains from one sample, sequenced in a study of CD8+CD57+ T cells in acquired aplastic anemia. For CDR3 and TCR beta VDJ profiling, genomic DNA was the template used. TCRdb recomputed calls from the reads with MiXCR, one row per CDR3 protein. The table has approximately 150,000 distinct CDR3 sequences, less than 60% seen once. Patients chosen for sequencing had CD8+CD57+ cells that had expanded, as shown by flow cytometry. Sequencing was carried out using sorted CD4+, CD8+, or CD8+CD57+ T cells (not recorded which) from PBMCs. Receptors originate from a human donor with aplastic anemia.

The chain carries TRBV12-5 and TRBJ2-5; tentatively, D is TRBD2 (5 bases). Trimming took off 0 bases at V and 2 bases at J, with 10 bases between the two ends. Germline CDR1 and CDR2: LGHNT and FRNRAP. The CDR3 totals 15 residues. DNA of the CDR3: TGTGCTAGTGGTTTGGTACACGGGATTCAAGAGACCCAGTACTTC. The encoded protein is CASGLVHGIQETQYF.

The V call is TRBV10-3, the J call TRBJ1-3; D gene uncertain. This CDR3 region has 14 residues. Trimming left V 11 bases short and J 3 bases short, with 17 bases between. Germline values: CDR1 ENHRY, CDR2 SYGVKD. The CDR3 nucleotides read TGTGCCGTAGAAAAAAGTCGTTTTGGAAACACCATATATTTT. Amino acids: CAVEKSRFGNTIYF.

This chain joins TRBV12-3 or TRBV12-4 and TRBJ1-1; TRBD1 matches at 9 bases. Germline trimming cut 6 bases from V and 1 base from J; bases unmatched to any gene: 6. The CDR3 runs 15 residues. CDR3 region: CASRVQGAPNTEAFF. For the CDR3, the DNA is TGTGCCAGCAGGGTACAGGGGGCCCCGAACACTGAAGCTTTCTTT.

There are many counts of this clonotype. The chain couples TRBV7-2 to TRBJ2-1; TRBD1 or TRBD2 may be the D gene (6 bases each). V shed 5 bases and J shed 7 bases, with 18 bases lying between them. Looked up from germline, CDR1 is SGHTA and CDR2 is FQGNSA. The CDR3 totals 15 residues. The CDR3 DNA is TGTGCCAGCAGCGCCGTTAGCGGAGGGGGGAATGAGCAGTTCTTC. Translation gives CASSAVSGGGNEQFF. Variable domain in full (rest from reference TRBV7-2 and TRBJ2-1): GAGVSQSPSNKVTEKGKDVELRCDPISGHTALYWYRQSLGQGLEFLIYFQGNSAPDKSGLPSDRFSAERTGGSVSTLTIQRTQQEDSAVYLCASSAVSGGGNEQFFGPGTRLTVL.

The gene calls are TRBV5-1 and TRBJ1-1; 8 bases fit TRBD1. The CDR3 extends over 17 amino acids. Germline assignment: CDR1 SGHRS and CDR2 YFSETQ. Trimming removed 3 bases from V and 0 bases from J; junction bases left unmatched: 10. The DNA for the CDR3 is TGCGCCAGCAGCTCACCAGGGGGCCATATCATGAACACTGAAGCTTTCTTT. Translation: CASSSPGGHIMNTEAFF.

The V gene is TRBV15, the J gene TRBJ1-5, with D possibly matching TRBD1 (6 bases). V was trimmed by 4 bases and J by 3 bases, leaving 10 bases between them. Per the germline V gene, CDR1 is LNHNV and CDR2 is YYDKDF (reference sequence). This CDR3 spans 14 amino acids. Written as DNA, the CDR3 is TGTGCCACCAGCAAAACAGGGAACAATCAGCCCCAGCATTTT. Its translation is CATSKTGNNQPQHF.

V is TRBV2 and J is TRBJ1-1; D is possibly TRBD1 (5 bases). V gave up 3 bases and J gave up 4 bases, with 9 bases separating them. CDR3 length: 13 amino acids. CDR1 is SNHLY, CDR2 FYNNEI, per germline. CDR3 DNA: TGTGCCAGCAGTGACAGGGAATCCACTGAAGCTTTCTTT. Translating it yields CASSDRESTEAFF.

The chain combines TRBV29-1 with TRBJ1-2; D ambiguous. The CDR3 contains 12 residues. The germline V gene encodes CDR1 SQVTM and CDR2 ANQGSEA. V gave up 3 bases and J gave up 6 bases, with 11 bases separating them. The CDR3 protein is CSVDSGINGYTF. The CDR3 DNA follows: TGCAGCGTTGACTCGGGGATAAATGGCTACACCTTC. Drawing the rest from reference TRBV29-1 and TRBJ1-2, the complete variable domain is SAVISQKPSRDICQRGTSLTIQCQVDSQVTMMFWYRQQPGQSLTLIATANQGSEATYESGFVIDKFPISRPNLTFSTLTVSNMSPEDSSIYLCSVDSGINGYTFGSGTRLTVV.

The gene calls are TRBV2 and TRBJ2-1; no reliable D call. V gave up 6 bases and J gave up 3 bases, with 3 bases separating them. The CDR3 covers 11 residues. Looked up from germline, CDR1 is SNHLY and CDR2 is FYNNEI. The DNA for the CDR3 is TGTGCCAGCAGGGGCTACAATGAGCAGTTCTTC. Translation: CASRGYNEQFF.

The sample holds many counts of this clonotype. This chain joins TRBV20-1 and TRBJ1-4; D remains unclear. Germline values: CDR1 DFQATT, CDR2 SNEGSKA (reference sequence). Trimming took 1 base from V and 4 from J, leaving 10 bases between them. There are 14 residues in the CDR3. CDR3 bases: TGCAGTGCTAGAGCCACCGGCGATAATGAAAAACTGTTTTTT. Translating it yields CSARATGDNEKLFF.

The gene calls are TRBV3-1 and TRBJ2-1; 11 bases fit TRBD2. Looked up from germline, CDR1 is LGHDT and CDR2 is YNNKEL (reference sequence). This CDR3 has 18 amino acids. J lost 0 bases, V lost 0 bases, and 4 bases had no gene match. The CDR3 DNA sequence: TGTGCCAGCAGCCAAGAGGGGACTAGCGGCAGCTCCTACAATGAGCAGTTCTTC. Protein product: CASSQEGTSGSSYNEQFF.

In its sample, this clonotype was seen a few times. The chain links TRBV6-1 to TRBJ2-2, with a weak D call TRBD2 (5 bases). The V gene's germline CDR1 is MNHNS and CDR2 SASEGT. The CDR3 consists of 15 residues. V was pared by 5 bases and J by 0 bases, with 10 bases between. The CDR3 region is CASSKLTTNTGELFF. Here the CDR3 DNA reads TGTGCCAGCAGTAAATTGACTACGAACACCGGGGAGCTGTTTTTT.

This clonotype was picked up many times. This rearrangement joins TRBV6-1 to TRBJ1-2; 7 nucleotides line up with TRBD1. CDR1 MNHNS and CDR2 SASEGT come from the germline V gene. With 6 bases clipped from V and 4 bases from J, the junction kept 8 bases outside the gene matches. This CDR3 is built from 14 residues. CDR3 bases: TGTGCCAGCAGGCAAAGGGGGCAGTTCTATGGCTACACCTTC. Translation gives CASRQRGQFYGYTF.

The rearrangement uses TRBV10-3 and TRBJ1-1; TRBD1 aligns across 9 bases. CDR3 size: 11 residues. Losses at the gene ends were 5 bases for V and 9 bases for J; bases not matched to a gene: 1. Germline V gene lookup returns CDR1 ENHRY and CDR2 SYGVKD. In DNA, the CDR3 is TGTGCCATCAGTACAGGGGGCCAAGCTTTCTTT. Translating gives CAISTGGQAFF.

This chain links TRBV15 with TRBJ2-2; no clear D gene. Trimming shortened V by 1 base and J by 2 bases, and 8 bases separated the two germline ends. Per germline, CDR1 LNHNV and CDR2 YYDKDF (reference sequence). This CDR3 spans 15 amino acids. The CDR3 coding sequence is TGTGCCACCAGCAGAGGTGTCCGAAACACCGGGGAGCTGTTTTTT. It is translated as CATSRGVRNTGELFF.

This clonotype was seen many times. The rearrangement joins TRBV3-1 to TRBJ2-5, with D unclear. There are 12 residues in the CDR3. V was shortened by 2 bases and J by 5 bases, with 6 bases between the two germline ends. Per germline, CDR1 LGHDT and CDR2 YNNKEL (reference sequence). DNA for the CDR3: TGTGCCAGCAGCCAATGGGGTGAGACCCAGTACTTC. The encoded protein is CASSQWGETQYF.

CDR3 in amino acids: CASSDPRDATANTGELFF. In DNA, the CDR3 is TGTGCCAGCAGCGATCCTCGGGACGCTACAGCGAACACCGGGGAGCTGTTTTTT. The rearrangement uses TRBV5-4 and TRBJ2-2; TRBD1 or TRBD2 may be the D gene (5 bases each). This CDR3 has 18 amino acids. Germline CDR1 SGHNT, CDR2 YYREEE (reference sequence). The ends were cut back, 4 bases at V and 0 bases at J, with 19 bases in the middle.

The chain combines TRBV27 with TRBJ1-1; TRBD1 is a possible D gene (5 bases). Trimming pared 3 bases from V and 4 bases from J, leaving 12 bases between. The CDR3 is made up of 14 amino acids. Germline-derived CDR1 and CDR2 are MNHEY and SMNVEV (reference sequence). The CDR3 sequence is CASSLLGAGTEAFF. The CDR3 DNA sequence: TGTGCCAGCAGTTTGTTAGGGGCAGGCACTGAAGCTTTCTTT.

Note on this clonotype: The CDR3 does not end in the conserved phenylalanine or tryptophan, so this is likely a read error. The DNA is omitted, as the CDR3 cannot be located on it reliably, and the CDR3 follows TCRdb's listing. The chain combines TRBV7-2 with TRBJ2-7; the D call TRBD2 from the table was never checked on the DNA. Looked up from germline, CDR1 is SGHTA and CDR2 is FQGNSA. The length of the CDR3 is 9 amino acids, counting both ends. CDR3 region: CAGSLVLAG.

The rearrangement joins TRBV7-9 to TRBJ1-6; D is uncertain. The V end lost 4 bases, the J end lost 11 bases, and 12 bases lay between the germline ends. Germline V gene sequence: CDR1 SEHNR, CDR2 FQNEAQ (reference sequence). The CDR3 loop spans 13 amino acids. The CDR3 nucleotides are TGTGCCAGCAGCTCCACCAGTGTAACACCCCTCCACTTT. Translated, it gives CASSSTSVTPLHF.

This rearrangement joins TRBV2 to TRBJ2-5; 7 bases are shared with TRBD2. The V gene end was trimmed by 7 bases and the J gene end by 2 bases; junction bases not matched to a gene: 4. Per the germline V gene, CDR1 is SNHLY and CDR2 is FYNNEI. The CDR3 has 13 residues. CDR3 DNA sequence: TGTGCCAGCACGCGGGAGAGGCAAGAGACCCAGTACTTC. Translated, it gives CASTRERQETQYF.

The rearrangement uses TRBV29-1 and TRBJ2-7; TRBD1 matches 8 bases. This CDR3 has 13 residues. V gave up 7 bases and J gave up 2 bases; unmatched junction bases: 7. Germline loops: CDR1 SQVTM, CDR2 ANQGSEA. The CDR3 protein is CSAMTGDAYEQYF. The CDR3 DNA reads as TGCAGCGCCATGACAGGGGATGCCTACGAGCAGTACTTC.

V and J are TRBV20-1 and TRBJ1-2, with D tentatively TRBD1 (5 bases). Germline-derived CDR1 and CDR2 are DFQATT and SNEGSKA (reference sequence). V lost 4 bases and J 4 bases, leaving 22 bases between the germline ends. CDR3 size: 16 residues. CDR3 bases: TGCAGTGCTAAGCCTATAAACCTGGGACTCGGCTATGGCTACACCTTC. Amino acids: CSAKPINLGLGYGYTF.

The rearrangement links TRBV10-3 to TRBJ1-2; a possible D gene is TRBD1 (6 bases). V shed 3 bases and J shed 2 bases, with 13 bases lying between them. The CDR3 is made up of 15 amino acids. Germline CDR1 reads ENHRY; CDR2 reads SYGVKD. This CDR3 reads CAISDSGGVNYGYTF. CDR3 DNA: TGTGCCATCAGTGATTCGGGGGGCGTGAACTATGGCTACACCTTC.

This rearrangement joins TRBV5-1 to TRBJ1-1; D uncertain. V was shortened by 4 bases and J by 1 base, with 8 bases between the two germline ends. CDR1 and CDR2 (germline): SGHRS, YFSETQ. The CDR3 has 13 residues. CDR3 DNA sequence: TGCGCCAGCAGCCAATCGACGAACACTGAAGCTTTCTTT. Its protein is CASSQSTNTEAFF.

CDR3 nucleotides: TGCGCCAGCAGCCAAGATAGGGACGGCACAGATACGCAGTATTTT. Amino acids: CASSQDRDGTDTQYF. The chain couples TRBV4-1 to TRBJ2-3; D possibly matches TRBD1 or TRBD2 (5 bases each). V was trimmed by 0 bases and J by 1 base, leaving 8 bases between them. The CDR3 has 15 amino acids. Germline V gene lookup returns CDR1 MGHRA and CDR2 YSYEKL.